These 18 T cell receptor beta chains originate from one sample sequenced in a study of T cells in Graves' hyperthyroidism and ophthalmopathy. Amplification of TCR beta CDR3 regions used RNA as the template. The study used the HTBI primer set for a first-round RT-PCR of the TCR CDR3. TCRdb re-called the multiplex PCR reads through MiXCR, storing one row per CDR3 protein. The sample yields some 510,000 distinct CDR3 sequences, about 20% seen once. The sample taken for sequencing was blood. Receptor source: a man younger than 30 with Graves' hyperthyroidism.

This chain connects TRBV20-1 to TRBJ1-1; D remains unclear. From germline, CDR1 is DFQATT and CDR2 SNEGSKA (reference sequence). The V gene lost 1 base and the J gene lost 1 base, with 7 bases spanning the gap. This CDR3 contains 13 residues. The CDR3 reads CSARVKENTEAFF. CDR3 sequence (DNA): TGCAGTGCTAGAGTAAAGGAGAACACTGAAGCTTTCTTT.

This clonotype showed up just a few times. V gene TRBV12-3 or TRBV12-4 combines with J gene TRBJ2-7; TRBD2 aligns across 9 bases. The CDR3 runs 13 residues. The V and J ends lost 7 bases and 2 bases, in that order; junction bases with no gene match: 3. The CDR3 bases are TGTGCCAGCACCAGGACTAGCGCCTACGAGCAGTACTTC. Its protein is CASTRTSAYEQYF.

With respect to this clonotype: Possible read error: a much larger clone is one base away. The CDR3 does not end in the conserved phenylalanine or tryptophan, so this is likely a read error. The J gene is TRBJ2-7, the V gene TRBV6-1; 9 positions match TRBD1. The V segment lost 5 bases and the J segment 6 bases; nucleotides outside the gene matches: 5. The germline gives CDR1 MNHNS, CDR2 SASEGT. CDR3 length equals 13 residues. As DNA, the CDR3 is TGTGCCAGCAGTCCGTTACAGGGGGCCGAGCAGTACCTC. This encodes CASSPLQGAEQYL.

The chain is built from TRBV27 and TRBJ1-6, with D perhaps TRBD1 (5 bases). V lost 2 bases and J 7 bases, leaving 15 bases between the germline ends. The CDR3 runs 16 residues. The germline CDR1 and CDR2 sequences are MNHEY and SMNVEV (reference sequence). The DNA for the CDR3 is TGTGCCAGCAGTTTAGGGTTGGGGACGAGGAATTCACCCCTCCACTTT. Amino acid sequence: CASSLGLGTRNSPLHF.

This clonotype was counted ten times or more. The V and J genes are TRBV12-3 or TRBV12-4 and TRBJ2-7, with D perhaps matching TRBD2 (6 bases). The CDR3 has 12 amino acids. The V end was cut by 6 bases, the J end by 2 bases, with 8 bases between. CDR3 residues: CASRGEAYEQYF. The CDR3 nucleotides read TGTGCCAGCAGGGGGGAGGCCTACGAGCAGTACTTC.

This clonotype was recorded many times. The gene calls are TRBV12-3 or TRBV12-4 and TRBJ2-3; 8 nucleotides align to TRBD2. J was trimmed by 2 bases and V by 2 bases; bases with no gene match: 6. The CDR3 totals 16 residues. This CDR3 is CASSLRLAGSTDTQYF. The CDR3 region has the DNA TGTGCCAGCAGTTTACGGCTAGCGGGTTCCACAGATACGCAGTATTTT.

This clonotype has a count of ten or more. This rearrangement joins TRBV15 to TRBJ1-1; D is ambiguous. The CDR3 runs to 13 residues. The V gene's germline CDR1 is LNHNV and CDR2 YYDKDF (reference sequence). Trimming removed 2 bases at V and 8 bases at J, with 12 bases between. CDR3 DNA: TGTGCCACCAGCAGACCTGGAACCGTAGAAGCTTTCTTT. Translated: CATSRPGTVEAFF. Drawing the rest from reference TRBV15 and TRBJ1-1, the complete variable domain is DAMVIQNPRYQVTQFGKPVTLSCSQTLNHNVMYWYQQKSSQAPKLLFHYYDKDFNNEADTPDNFQSRRPNTSFCFLDIRSPGLGDTAMYLCATSRPGTVEAFFGQGTRLTVV.

The table lists this clonotype with many counts. The chain uses TRBV6-5 and TRBJ1-5, with 12 bases identical to TRBD1. Germline CDR1 reads MNHEY; CDR2 reads SVGAGI. V shed 0 bases, J shed 2 bases, and the junction held 8 bases outside the gene matches. The CDR3 totals 19 residues. The CDR3 region is CASSYSRDRGRKRNQPQHF. Here the CDR3 DNA reads TGTGCCAGCAGTTACTCCCGGGACAGGGGGCGGAAACGCAATCAGCCCCAGCATTTT.

V and J are TRBV11-3 and TRBJ2-7; D uncertain. Germline V gene data show CDR1 as SGHNT and CDR2 as YENEEA. This CDR3 is 13 amino acids long. V was cut by 5 bases and J by 2 bases, with 10 bases left in between. The CDR3 reads CASSPSYTYEQYF. In DNA, the CDR3 is TGTGCCAGCAGCCCCTCTTATACCTACGAGCAGTACTTC.

This clonotype turned up a few times. The rearrangement links TRBV15 to TRBJ2-3, with TRBD2 as a possible D gene (6 bases). The CDR3 contains 16 residues. Germline values: CDR1 LNHNV, CDR2 YYDKDF (reference sequence). Trimming took 0 bases from V and 1 from J, leaving 11 bases between them. The CDR3 DNA is TGTGCCACCAGCAGAGAGATTCCTAGCGGCACAGATACGCAGTATTTT. It is translated as CATSREIPSGTDTQYF. Complete variable domain (other parts from reference TRBV15 and TRBJ2-3): DAMVIQNPRYQVTQFGKPVTLSCSQTLNHNVMYWYQQKSSQAPKLLFHYYDKDFNNEADTPDNFQSRRPNTSFCFLDIRSPGLGDTAMYLCATSREIPSGTDTQYFGPGTRLTVL.

This clonotype was seen more than once but under ten times. The chain joins TRBV7-9 to TRBJ1-2; tentative D call: TRBD1 (6 bases). CDR1 and CDR2 (germline): SEHNR, FQNEAQ (reference sequence). The CDR3 has 13 amino acids. V was shortened by 2 bases and J by 8 bases, with 12 bases between the two germline ends. The CDR3 spells CASSLRDTQGYTF. The CDR3 DNA reads as TGTGCCAGCAGCTTACGGGACACACAAGGCTACACCTTC.

This clonotype was detected many times. The J gene is TRBJ1-2, the V gene TRBV10-3; D is unclear. Germline V gene sequence: CDR1 ENHRY, CDR2 SYGVKD. The germline V and J ends were trimmed by 3 bases and 7 bases, with 18 bases remaining between them. CDR3 length: 15 residues. CDR3 protein: CAISETPAPGRGYTF. CDR3 in DNA: TGTGCCATCAGTGAAACCCCGGCCCCAGGACGTGGCTACACCTTC.

The V gene is TRBV20-1, the J gene TRBJ1-2, with D maybe TRBD1 (5 bases). CDR3 length equals 15 residues. CDR1 and CDR2 (germline): DFQATT, SNEGSKA (reference sequence). CDR3 in DNA: TGCAGCCAGCTTGGCCGGGACGGGGGAAACTATGGCTACACCTTC. It encodes CSQLGRDGGNYGYTF.

There are a few counts of this clonotype. The genes are TRBV10-3 and TRBJ1-5; TRBD1 matches at 8 bases. CDR1 is ENHRY, CDR2 SYGVKD, per germline. Trimming removed 10 bases from V and 1 base from J; junction bases left unmatched: 3. The CDR3 is 13 residues long. CDR3 sequence reads: CATTGESNQPQHF. The CDR3 DNA reads TGTGCCACGACAGGGGAAAGCAATCAGCCCCAGCATTTT.

Turning to this clonotype: One end of the junction does not line up with germline, which may come from a read error. This sequence joins TRBV25-1 and TRBJ1-1, with D perhaps TRBD1 (5 bases). This CDR3 has 14 amino acids. CDR1 and CDR2 from the germline V gene are MGHDK and SYGVNS. This CDR3 is CASSDVRQNSEAFF. CDR3 DNA sequence: TGTGCCAGCAGTGACGTAAGACAGAACTCTGAAGCTTTCTTT.

This clonotype has a count of ten or more. The rearrangement links TRBV12-3 or TRBV12-4 to TRBJ1-1; weak D call: TRBD1 (5 bases). The CDR3 covers 16 residues. With 2 bases removed from V and 3 bases from J, the gap between germline ends came to 16 bases. The CDR3 coding sequence is TGTGCCAGCAGTTTAATGCAGGGCCCCTTTTACACTGAAGCTTTCTTT. It encodes CASSLMQGPFYTEAFF.

Ten or more counts support this clonotype. V and J are TRBV6-5 and TRBJ2-7; D may be TRBD2 (5 bases). Looked up from germline, CDR1 is MNHEY and CDR2 is SVGAGI. The CDR3 runs 15 residues. V lost 3 bases to trimming and J lost 6 bases, with 18 bases between them. The CDR3 DNA sequence: TGTGCCAGCAGTTATCCGGGCCTGGGAGAGGCCGAGCAGTACTTC. Protein product: CASSYPGLGEAEQYF.

The rearrangement uses TRBV12-3 or TRBV12-4 and TRBJ1-1; no definite D call. The CDR3 sequence is 14 residues long. Trimming took 5 bases from V and 1 from J, leaving 11 bases between them. The CDR3 sequence is CASSPWAQNTEAFF. CDR3 nucleotides: TGTGCCAGCAGTCCGTGGGCCCAGAACACTGAAGCTTTCTTT.